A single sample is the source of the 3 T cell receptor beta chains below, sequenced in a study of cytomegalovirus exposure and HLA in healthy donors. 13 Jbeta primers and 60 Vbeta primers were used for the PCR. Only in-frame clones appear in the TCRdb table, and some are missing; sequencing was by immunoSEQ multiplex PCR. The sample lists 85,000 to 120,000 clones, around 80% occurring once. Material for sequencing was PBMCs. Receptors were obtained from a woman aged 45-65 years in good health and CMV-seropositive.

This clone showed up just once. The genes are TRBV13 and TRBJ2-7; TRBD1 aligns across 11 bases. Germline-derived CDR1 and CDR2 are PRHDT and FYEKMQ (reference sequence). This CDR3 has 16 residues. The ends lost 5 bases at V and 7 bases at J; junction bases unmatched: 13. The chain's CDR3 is CASSAPPGQGGLEQYF. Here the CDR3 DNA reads TGTGCCAGCAGCGCGCCCCCGGGACAGGGGGGTTTGGAGCAGTACTTC.

For the CDR3, the DNA is TGCAGTGCCCCCATGGGGCAGGAGTTCTTC. It is translated as CSAPMGQEFF. V gene TRBV20-1 combines with J gene TRBJ2-1; possible D gene TRBD1, 5 bases. Trimming took off 6 bases at V and 14 bases at J, with 14 bases between the two ends. The CDR3 is 10 residues long. Germline CDR1 is DFQATT and CDR2 is SNEGSKA (reference sequence).

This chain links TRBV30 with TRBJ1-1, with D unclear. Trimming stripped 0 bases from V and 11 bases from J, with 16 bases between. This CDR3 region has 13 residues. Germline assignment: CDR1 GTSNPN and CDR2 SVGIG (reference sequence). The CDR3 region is CAWSVHGFRAAFF. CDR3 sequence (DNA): TGTGCCTGGAGTGTACATGGCTTCCGAGCGGCTTTCTTT.